This T cell receptor (beta chain) was found in a study of blood T cell repertoires in COVID-19. Study information: The study drew acute and convalescent COVID-19 samples from the United States, Italy and Spain. In each case, the material was cDNA or gDNA derived from T cells, B-cell-depleted T cells, or PBMCs.

CDR1 and CDR2 (germline): LNHDA, SQIVND (reference sequence). The CDR3 has 14 residues. Trimming removed 10 bases from V and 11 bases from J; junction bases left unmatched: 16. Authors' processing steps: Amplifying reference gene primers gave estimates of nucleated cell counts. This table comes from immunoSEQ multiplex PCR, and its TCRdb copy is limited to in-frame clones, with some not included. V and J calls and clone size are those listed in that table; D and trimming were worked out from the DNA. The sample holds over 25,000 clones, about four fifths seen once. This TCR was sampled from a woman aged 80 or over with acute or convalescent COVID-19. The chain couples TRBV19 to TRBJ1-5; 8 bases fit TRBD1. Material: peripheral blood. The CDR3 DNA reads as TGTGCCACCAAGGGTCAGGGGGCGCTTAGAGCCCAGCATTTT. Translation gives CATKGQGALRAQHF.